This T cell receptor (beta chain) was observed in a study of T cells in women clearing cervical HPV infection. The CDR3 is made up of 16 amino acids. V was cut by 6 bases and J by 6 bases, with 22 bases left in between. With respect to this clone: The read stops 3 residues short of the end of the CDR3; the missing end is completed from the germline J gene.

The table came from immunoSEQ multiplex PCR; TCRdb's copy has only in-frame clones and leaves some out. This table lists 40,000 to 55,000 clones. The chain joins TRBV12-3 or TRBV12-4 to TRBJ2-3, with D perhaps TRBD1 or TRBD2 (5 bases each). The TCR originated in a woman between 18 and 70 years old with a cervical HPV16 infection that either progressed to CIN3+ or cleared (not recorded which). What was sequenced was blood buffy coat. CDR3 DNA (partial): TGTGCCAGCAGCCGGACGAGGGCAGGGCTTGGGGATACG. Its protein product is CASSRTRAGLGDT. The CDR3, in full, reads CASSRTRAGLGDTQYF.